A selection of T cell receptor beta chains follows, all from one sample in a study of blood T cell repertoires in COVID-19. Data came from immunoSEQ multiplex PCR; TCRdb stores just in-frame clones and leaves some out. The sample has 31,000 or so clones; approximately 85% are singletons. Sequencing was performed on peripheral blood. These receptor sequences come from a human donor in a cohort sampled during active COVID-19. Each CDR3 is given with its conserved first and last residue. Fields, in order: V gene, J gene, CDR3 length, clone size, D gene, CDR3 protein, CDR3 DNA. D genes are given only for firm matches. Some rows mark clone size as missing; the rest say once, few, many or name a class of expanded clone.

v_gene: TRBV12-5
j_gene: TRBJ1-2
len: 15
abundance: .
d_gene: .
CDR3aa: CASGPFGGATYGYTF
CDR3nt: TGTGCTAGTGGTCCGTTTGGGGGGGCAACGTATGGCTACACCTTC

v_gene: TRBV6-2/TRBV6-3
j_gene: TRBJ1-2
len: 13
abundance: few
d_gene: .
CDR3aa: CASSLQESHGYTF
CDR3nt: TGTGCCAGCAGTCTACAGGAGAGCCATGGCTACACCTTC

v_gene: TRBV3-1/TRBV3-2
j_gene: TRBJ2-7
len: 14
abundance: .
d_gene: .
CDR3aa: CASSQDRDFYEQYF
CDR3nt: TGTGCCAGCAGCCAAGATCGGGATTTCTACGAGCAGTACTTC

v_gene: TRBV2
j_gene: TRBJ2-5
len: 14
abundance: .
d_gene: TRBD1
CDR3aa: CASSGLTGGETQYF
CDR3nt: TGTGCCAGCAGTGGCCTTACAGGGGGAGAGACCCAGTACTTC

v_gene: TRBV6-1
j_gene: TRBJ2-7
len: 15
abundance: .
d_gene: TRBD1
CDR3aa: CASSESWTGTYEQYF
CDR3nt: TGTGCCAGCAGTGAATCCTGGACAGGGACCTACGAGCAGTACTTC

v_gene: TRBV11-2
j_gene: TRBJ2-5
len: 15
abundance: .
d_gene: .
CDR3aa: CASSLVSGVGETQYF
CDR3nt: TGTGCCAGCAGCTTAGTGTCGGGTGTCGGAGAGACCCAGTACTTC

v_gene: TRBV10-3
j_gene: TRBJ1-2
len: 14
abundance: .
d_gene: .
CDR3aa: CAISETGTTYGYTF
CDR3nt: TGTGCCATCAGTGAAACCGGGACAACGTATGGCTACACCTTC

v_gene: TRBV4-2
j_gene: TRBJ1-6
len: 17
abundance: medium-sized
d_gene: .
CDR3aa: CASSRGGLVVENSPLHF
CDR3nt: TGTGCCAGCAGCCGGGGAGGGCTGGTTGTGGAAAATTCACCCCTCCACTTT

v_gene: TRBV2
j_gene: TRBJ2-5
len: 11
abundance: once
d_gene: .
CDR3aa: CASRTGVTQYF
CDR3nt: TGTGCCAGCAGGACCGGAGTTACCCAGTACTTC

v_gene: TRBV9
j_gene: TRBJ2-3
len: 17
abundance: medium-sized
d_gene: TRBD2
CDR3aa: CASSVEGTSGITDTQYF
CDR3nt: TGTGCCAGCAGCGTAGAGGGGACTAGCGGGATCACAGATACGCAGTATTTT

v_gene: TRBV7-7
j_gene: TRBJ2-1
len: 16
abundance: .
d_gene: TRBD2
CDR3aa: CASSLGTSGIYNEQFF
CDR3nt: TGTGCTAGCAGCTTAGGGACTAGCGGGATCTACAATGAGCAGTTCTTC

v_gene: TRBV12-5
j_gene: TRBJ2-2
len: 19
abundance: once
d_gene: TRBD2
CDR3aa: CASGLVSLLAGGRTGELFF
CDR3nt: TGTGCTAGTGGTTTGGTCTCGTTACTAGCGGGGGGGCGAACCGGGGAGCTGTTTTTT

v_gene: TRBV6-4
j_gene: TRBJ2-2
len: 15
abundance: .
d_gene: TRBD2
CDR3aa: CASSPSGGNTGELFF
CDR3nt: TGTGCCAGCAGTCCAAGCGGGGGGAACACCGGGGAGCTGTTTTTT

v_gene: TRBV5-1
j_gene: TRBJ2-6
len: 15
abundance: .
d_gene: .
CDR3aa: CASSLAGAGANVLTF
CDR3nt: TGCGCCAGCAGCTTGGCAGGGGCCGGGGCCAACGTCCTGACTTTC

v_gene: TRBV27
j_gene: TRBJ2-5
len: 13
abundance: .
d_gene: .
CDR3aa: CASSLSHQETQYF
CDR3nt: TGTGCCAGCAGTTTGTCCCATCAAGAGACCCAGTACTTC

v_gene: TRBV6-6
j_gene: TRBJ2-2
len: 16
abundance: .
d_gene: .
CDR3aa: CASSRAGTPNTGELFF
CDR3nt: TGTGCCAGCAGCCGCGCCGGGACTCCGAACACCGGGGAGCTGTTTTTT

v_gene: TRBV25-1
j_gene: TRBJ2-5
len: 16
abundance: .
d_gene: TRBD1
CDR3aa: CASSERGTGVWETQYF
CDR3nt: TGTGCCAGCAGTGAACGCGGGACAGGGGTATGGGAGACCCAGTACTTC

v_gene: TRBV29-1
j_gene: TRBJ2-5
len: 12
abundance: .
d_gene: .
CDR3aa: CSVNQGRETQYF
CDR3nt: TGCAGCGTGAACCAGGGGAGAGAGACCCAGTACTTC

v_gene: TRBV27
j_gene: TRBJ2-2
len: 15
abundance: .
d_gene: TRBD2
CDR3aa: CASSQRDARSGELFF
CDR3nt: TGTGCCAGCAGTCAGCGGGACGCGAGATCCGGGGAGCTGTTTTTT

v_gene: TRBV11-2
j_gene: TRBJ2-3
len: 15
abundance: .
d_gene: .
CDR3aa: CASSYYDREIDTQYF
CDR3nt: TGTGCCAGCAGCTACTACGACCGAGAGATAGATACGCAGTATTTT

v_gene: TRBV11-3
j_gene: TRBJ2-3
len: 12
abundance: .
d_gene: .
CDR3aa: CASSFLADTQYF
CDR3nt: TGTGCCAGCAGCTTCTTAGCCGATACGCAGTATTTT

v_gene: TRBV27
j_gene: TRBJ2-7
len: 14
abundance: .
d_gene: .
CDR3aa: CASSFQYREYEQYF
CDR3nt: TGTGCCAGCAGTTTTCAGTACAGGGAGTACGAGCAGTACTTC

v_gene: TRBV3-1/TRBV3-2
j_gene: TRBJ1-1
len: 14
abundance: .
d_gene: .
CDR3aa: CASSQDLGRISAFF
CDR3nt: TGTGCCAGCAGCCAAGATCTAGGGAGGATATCGGCTTTCTTT

v_gene: TRBV29-1
j_gene: TRBJ2-5
len: 13
abundance: .
d_gene: TRBD2
CDR3aa: CSVEVGGSETQYF
CDR3nt: TGCAGCGTTGAAGTCGGGGGGTCAGAGACCCAGTACTTC

v_gene: TRBV7-9
j_gene: TRBJ1-2
len: 14
abundance: .
d_gene: TRBD1
CDR3aa: CASSLVGGGDGYTF
CDR3nt: TGTGCCAGCAGCTTAGTCGGAGGGGGCGATGGCTACACCTTC

v_gene: TRBV11-2
j_gene: TRBJ2-6
len: 11
abundance: few
d_gene: TRBD2
CDR3aa: CASSLGGVRTF
CDR3nt: TGTGCCAGCAGCCTCGGGGGGGTCAGGACTTTC

v_gene: TRBV19
j_gene: TRBJ1-2
len: 13
abundance: .
d_gene: .
CDR3aa: CASRLDSAYGYTF
CDR3nt: TGTGCCAGTAGGCTGGACAGCGCCTATGGCTACACCTTC

v_gene: TRBV28
j_gene: TRBJ2-1
len: 15
abundance: .
d_gene: .
CDR3aa: CASSLWAGLYNEQFF
CDR3nt: TGTGCCAGCAGTTTGTGGGCAGGGCTTTACAATGAGCAGTTCTTC

v_gene: TRBV7-8
j_gene: TRBJ2-7
len: 14
abundance: .
d_gene: .
CDR3aa: CASSLDRSSYEQYF
CDR3nt: TGTGCCAGCAGCTTAGACAGGAGCTCCTACGAGCAGTACTTC

v_gene: TRBV5-1
j_gene: TRBJ2-3
len: 16
abundance: once
d_gene: .
CDR3aa: CASSLAADRSTDTQYF
CDR3nt: TGCGCCAGCAGCTTGGCCGCAGACAGGAGCACAGATACGCAGTATTTT

v_gene: TRBV7-2
j_gene: TRBJ1-2
len: 15
abundance: medium-sized
d_gene: TRBD1
CDR3aa: CASSPGQGPNYGYTF
CDR3nt: TGTGCCAGCAGTCCAGGACAGGGACCTAACTATGGCTACACCTTC

v_gene: TRBV10-3
j_gene: TRBJ1-4
len: 13
abundance: .
d_gene: .
CDR3aa: CAISLTEKEKLFF
CDR3nt: TGTGCCATCAGCCTAACGGAGAAGGAAAAACTGTTTTTT

v_gene: TRBV2
j_gene: TRBJ2-6
len: 16
abundance: .
d_gene: TRBD1
CDR3aa: CASWGQGVYGANVLTF
CDR3nt: TGTGCCAGCTGGGGACAGGGGGTATATGGGGCCAACGTCCTGACTTTC

v_gene: TRBV11-3
j_gene: TRBJ2-1
len: 15
abundance: .
d_gene: .
CDR3aa: CASSPSMRMGNEQFF
CDR3nt: TGTGCCAGCAGCCCGTCTATGAGGATGGGCAATGAGCAGTTCTTC

v_gene: TRBV5-1
j_gene: TRBJ1-1
len: 13
abundance: .
d_gene: .
CDR3aa: CASSFSRETEAFF
CDR3nt: TGCGCCAGCAGCTTCTCCAGGGAAACTGAAGCTTTCTTT

v_gene: TRBV12-3/TRBV12-4
j_gene: TRBJ2-7
len: 13
abundance: .
d_gene: .
CDR3aa: CASTTAPGHEQYF
CDR3nt: TGTGCCAGCACTACCGCCCCAGGCCACGAGCAGTACTTC